Many counts were recorded for the clone carrying this T cell receptor beta chain. Its antigen is as yet unknown. Individual cDNA molecules were tagged with unique molecular identifiers, the study reported. MiXCR was run by TCRdb on the 5' RACE reads, yielding one entry per CDR3 protein. Seen here are 55,000 to 70,000 distinct CDR3 sequences, less than 15% observed once, and the top ten hold less than 2%. CDR3 length: 14 residues. V dropped 6 bases and J dropped 7; count of bases not matched to a gene: 5. The data derive from a study of early T cells in non-severe SARS-CoV-2 infection. Study information: The chains were unpaired, and the sequenced material was bulk RNA from unsorted whole blood.

Study observations and caveats: Matches to VDJdb favored anti-spike CD8 responses and missed private and CD4 specificities.

The rearrangement uses TRBV12-3 or TRBV12-4 and TRBJ1-6; 8 nucleotides match TRBD1. The source material was whole blood. The TCR was taken from an adult who was a healthcare worker with PCR-confirmed SARS-CoV-2 infection or an uninfected control (not recorded which). Here the CDR3 reads CASSPTGGNSPLHF. In nucleotides, the CDR3 is TGTGCCAGCAGCCCTACAGGGGGAAATTCACCCCTCCACTTT.